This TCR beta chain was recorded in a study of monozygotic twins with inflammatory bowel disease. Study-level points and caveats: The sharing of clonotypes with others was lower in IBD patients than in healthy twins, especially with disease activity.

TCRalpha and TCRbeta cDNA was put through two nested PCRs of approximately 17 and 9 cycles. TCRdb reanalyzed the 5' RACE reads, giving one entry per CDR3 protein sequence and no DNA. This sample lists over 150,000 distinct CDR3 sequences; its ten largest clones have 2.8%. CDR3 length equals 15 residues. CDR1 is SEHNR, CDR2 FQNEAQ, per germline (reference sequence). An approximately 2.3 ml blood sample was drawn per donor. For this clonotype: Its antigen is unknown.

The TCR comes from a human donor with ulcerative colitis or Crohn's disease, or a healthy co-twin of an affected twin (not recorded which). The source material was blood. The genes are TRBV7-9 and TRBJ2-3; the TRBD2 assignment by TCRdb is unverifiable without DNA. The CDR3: CASIKTSGFTDTQYF.